Below, one T cell receptor beta chain is given with its context. Its antigen has not been determined. No per-base quality is available; no much larger clone lies one base away. Library preparation used 5' RACE. The instrument given in TCRdb is NextSeq 500. Unique molecular identifiers were attached to individual cDNA molecules in the TCR library protocol so that sequencing error and PCR bias could be corrected. Both TCR alpha and beta chains were sequenced, and tight co-correlation was observed between alpha and beta sequence abundances in each sample. The source study handled its data this way. Decombinator V4 was used to perform V gene, J gene and CDR3 annotation of TCR sequences. Expanded TCRs were defined as changing significantly between any two time points under a Poisson model with p below 0.0001. Abundances of TCRs were expressed as counts per million after normalisation to the total number of TCRs sequenced in each sample. MAIT TCRs were defined by TRAV1-2 paired with TRAJ12, TRAJ20 or TRAJ33, and iNKT TCRs by TRAV10 paired with TRAJ18. VDJdb, accessed 1 November 2021, was searched for CMV, EBV and SARS-CoV-2 annotated TCRs, with TCRs annotated for multiple antigens excluded. TCRdb reprocessed the public reads (quality trimming at Q25 with fastp, clone calling with MiXCR) and kept in-frame beta chains. Rows with one shared CDR3 protein collapse into an entry with the most common genes and DNA. The V and J calls were not made by the authors but by TCRdb's processing. Within this sample are 75,000 to 100,000 distinct CDR3 sequences, with more than 13% of them counted one time only. The ten top clones hold 9.5% to 13% of the sample.

The data are from a study of early T cells in non-severe SARS-CoV-2 infection (dated by TCRdb to the early 2020s). Some background on the complete study: TCR sequencing used bulk RNA from unsorted whole blood, so alpha and beta chains could not be paired. Here is what the overall study found, with its caveats: VDJdb matching was skewed toward anti-spike CD8 responses and likely underestimated virus-specific expansions by missing private and CD4 specificities.

The cysteine opens and the phenylalanine closes a CDR3 of 14 amino acids. Solely the CDR3 DNA is kept, with 42 bases framed from the first base. CDR1 and CDR2, looked up from the germline V gene, are SGDLS and YYNGEE. The trim is 5 bases for V and 0 bases for J, with a gap of 8 bases between the germline ends. A case-control design nested within a healthcare worker cohort in London, UK, was used, with weekly nasopharyngeal swab PCR tests and blood sampling performed. Between 23 and 31 March 2020, the week of the UK lockdown, healthcare workers were enrolled and then followed up weekly for as long as 16 weeks.

The receptor was isolated from an adult who was a healthcare worker with PCR-confirmed SARS-CoV-2 infection or an uninfected control (not recorded which). Sequencing was carried out using whole blood. This receptor chain uses TRBV9 and TRBJ2-2; D gene: possibly TRBD2, on 5 matching bases. The CDR3 corresponds to CASRAGTNTGELFF. The DNA sequence is given as TGTGCCAGCAGGGCCGGGACGAACACCGGGGAGCTGTTTTTT. The variable domain in full, with residues beyond the CDR3 obtained from the reference TRBV9 and TRBJ2-2 genes, is DSGVTQTPKHLITATGQRVTLRCSPRSGDLSVYWYQQSLDQGLQFLIQYYNGEERAKGNILERFSAQQFPDLHSELNLSSLELGDSALYFCASRAGTNTGELFFGEGSRLTVL.